The rows below give T cell receptor beta chains drawn from one sample of a study of T cell responses to AZD1222 COVID-19 vaccine. TCRdb's copy holds only in-frame clones and misses some; the assay was immunoSEQ multiplex PCR. The table records 30,000 to 40,000 clones, roughly 90% of them present only once. Material: peripheral blood, obtained 28 days after the second AZD1222 dose. Receptors were obtained from an adult who received the AZD1222 COVID-19 vaccine. The CDR3 runs from the conserved cysteine through the conserved F or W. Fields, in order: clone size, V gene, J gene, D gene, CDR3 protein, CDR3 DNA. A D gene is named only where the DNA matches it firmly. Size tells how often a clone was seen (once, few, many) or the class of an expanded clone, and some rows leave it out.

size: -; V: TRBV5-1; J: TRBJ2-7; D: -; CDR3: CASSQTNSYEQYF; DNA: TGCGCCAGCAGCCAGACTAATTCCTACGAGCAGTACTTC
size: once; V: TRBV4-3; J: TRBJ1-2; D: TRBD1; CDR3: CASSPSAGGEGGYTF; DNA: TGCGCCAGCAGCCCCAGCGCAGGGGGAGAAGGGGGCTACACCTTC
size: -; V: TRBV7-9; J: TRBJ2-3; D: -; CDR3: CASSHGRRGSTDTQYF; DNA: TGTGCCAGCAGTCATGGAAGGAGGGGGAGCACAGATACGCAGTATTTT
size: -; V: TRBV12-3/TRBV12-4; J: TRBJ2-5; D: -; CDR3: CASSFWGVETQYF; DNA: TGTGCCAGCAGTTTCTGGGGGGTCGAGACCCAGTACTTC
size: once; V: TRBV6-5; J: TRBJ1-3; D: -; CDR3: CASSKRGYGNTIYF; DNA: TGTGCCAGCAGTAAGAGGGGTTATGGAAACACCATATATTTT
size: -; V: TRBV11-2; J: TRBJ2-7; D: TRBD2; CDR3: CASSLPVGGGTYEQYF; DNA: TGTGCCAGCAGCCTCCCTGTCGGCGGGGGGACCTACGAGCAGTACTTC
size: -; V: TRBV21-1; J: TRBJ2-7; D: -; CDR3: CASSPAGRLAGGSYEQYF; DNA: TGTGCCAGCAGCCCCGCCGGTAGACTAGCGGGGGGCTCCTACGAGCAGTACTTC
size: -; V: TRBV4-1; J: TRBJ1-1; D: -; CDR3: CASRGLTMNTEAFF; DNA: TGCGCCAGCAGGGGATTGACAATGAACACTGAAGCTTTCTTT
size: -; V: TRBV7-2; J: TRBJ2-5; D: -; CDR3: CASSFAGVETQYF; DNA: TGTGCCAGCAGCTTTGCAGGGGTGGAGACCCAGTACTTC
size: -; V: TRBV15; J: TRBJ1-4; D: -; CDR3: CATSRGGDGTNEKLFF; DNA: TGTGCCACCAGCAGAGGGGGTGATGGAACTAATGAAAAACTGTTTTTT
size: -; V: TRBV4-1; J: TRBJ1-2; D: TRBD1; CDR3: CASSQGGTEWGYTF; DNA: TGCGCCAGCAGCCAAGGAGGGACAGAGTGGGGCTACACCTTC
size: -; V: TRBV4-1; J: TRBJ1-2; D: -; CDR3: CASRASGTRESYTF; DNA: TGCGCCAGCAGGGCCTCCGGGACACGGGAGAGCTACACCTTC
size: -; V: TRBV6-5; J: TRBJ2-7; D: TRBD1; CDR3: CASSYSPTGNEQYF; DNA: TGTGCCAGCAGTTACTCGCCGACAGGGAACGAGCAGTACTTC
size: -; V: TRBV30; J: TRBJ2-3; D: TRBD2; CDR3: CAWSVGLAGATNTDTQYF; DNA: TGTGCCTGGAGTGTGGGACTAGCGGGGGCGACAAACACAGATACGCAGTATTTT
size: -; V: TRBV30; J: TRBJ2-3; D: -; CDR3: CAWSVLGHKSSTDTQYF; DNA: TGTGCCTGGAGTGTACTCGGGCACAAATCTAGCACAGATACGCAGTATTTT
size: -; V: TRBV7-3; J: TRBJ1-1; D: -; CDR3: CASSNTMNTEAFF; DNA: TGTGCCAGCAGCAATACGATGAACACTGAAGCTTTCTTT
size: -; V: TRBV12-5; J: TRBJ1-4; D: -; CDR3: CASGSGGVFGEKLFF; DNA: TGTGCTAGTGGTTCCGGAGGGGTCTTCGGTGAAAAACTGTTTTTT
size: -; V: TRBV12-3/TRBV12-4; J: TRBJ1-2; D: -; CDR3: CASSHRRLGGYTF; DNA: TGTGCCAGCAGCCACCGGAGGCTCGGGGGCTACACCTTC
size: few; V: TRBV18; J: TRBJ1-1; D: TRBD1; CDR3: CASSPLTGDEAFF; DNA: TGTGCCAGCTCACCCTTGACAGGGGATGAAGCTTTCTTT
size: once; V: TRBV3-1/TRBV3-2; J: TRBJ2-5; D: -; CDR3: CASSQTYQETQYF; DNA: TGTGCCAGCAGCCAAACCTACCAAGAGACCCAGTACTTC
size: -; V: TRBV19; J: TRBJ2-3; D: TRBD2; CDR3: CASSITRLAGNTQYF; DNA: TGTGCCAGTAGTATAACAAGACTAGCGGGAAATACGCAGTATTTT
size: few; V: TRBV4-3; J: TRBJ2-2; D: -; CDR3: CASSRGTLNTGELFF; DNA: TGCGCCAGCAGCCGAGGGACACTGAACACCGGGGAGCTGTTTTTT